This T cell receptor beta chain was profiled in a study of blood T cells in healthy people across ages (dated by TCRdb to the mid-2010s). Regarding the complete study: In model experiments, roughly one uniquely barcoded TCR beta cDNA molecule per two T cells was captured by template switching. Donors of different ages were randomly distributed across sequencing lanes to avoid experimental bias. To track age-related changes in TCR beta repertoire diversity, the study relied on deep sequencing normalized with unique cDNA molecular identifiers. Using the same blood draw, the study looked at two additional independent replicas of 1 million unique cDNA reads for two donors, one aged 18 to 30 and the other aged 80 or older. Donors were grouped into four age groups: young (average approximately 16 years), middle-aged (roughly 37), aged (around 62) and long-lived (about 89). Overall study results and their limits: The percentage of naive T cells measured by flow cytometry correlated strongly with observed TCR beta diversity. Because the CMV infection status of the donors was unknown, age-related changes in expanded clonotypes may potentially have been confounded. As age increased, observed TCR beta diversity per million T cells dropped in a roughly linear way, and a significant reduction was already evident by age 40. Compared with the aged group, more naive CD4+ T cells, fewer expanded clones and increased TCR diversity were shown by the long-lived group, suggesting age selection. Bulk unsorted PBMC profiling prevented conclusive comparison of naive and antigen-experienced compartments. Total diversity estimates from one million sequenced T cells were considered lower bounds and underestimates.

Systemically healthy Caucasian individuals from Russia, about 38 in total and aged about 6 to 100 years, were included as donors. Roughly 11 milliliters of peripheral blood were drawn from each donor into EDTA-treated Vacutainer tubes. Ficoll-Paque density-gradient centrifugation was used to isolate PBMCs, with at least 7 million obtained per sample. Total RNA, at least 6 micrograms per sample, was extracted from PBMCs with Trizol reagent. For every donor, an aliquot of PBMCs went through flow cytometry to measure the percentages of naive CD45RAhigh/CD27high T cells. V was cut back by 2 bases and J by 11 bases, leaving a gap of 16 bases between them. From cysteine to phenylalanine, the CDR3 is 13 amino acids long. The retained sequence is limited to the CDR3, 39 bases, with the frame set at the first base. The germline V gene supplies CDR1 SGHRS and CDR2 YFSETQ. The library was built by means of 5' RACE. These reads were obtained on an Illumina HiSeq 2500. The second PCR ran for roughly 6 to 11 cycles and used a J-beta primer mix along with a sample-barcoded 5' primer. A template-switch 5' adaptor carrying 12 random nucleotides introduced a unique molecular identifier onto each TCR beta cDNA molecule. Each sample yielded at least 3 million CDR3-containing paired-end reads. All of the RNA was converted into first-strand cDNA using the Mint cDNA synthesis kit, with a TRBC-specific oligonucleotide serving as the primer. All cDNA was treated with uracil-DNA glycosylase and then went through a first 18-cycle PCR with the universal primers M1SS and BC2_uni_R. On the study's bioinformatics: Normalization of each sample was performed by random selection of 1 million high-quality reads, each carrying a distinct molecular identifier. Instead of being binned into consensus sequences, reads with shared molecular identifiers were discarded. MiTCR, with a Q25 quality threshold and the strictest error-elimination algorithm, was used for CDR3 identification, clonotype clustering and error correction. Lower-bound total TCR beta diversity was estimated with a nonparametric unseen species model using Euler transformation. The public reads were quality trimmed at Q25 with fastp and then assembled into clones with MiXCR by TCRdb, keeping productive beta chains. Identical CDR3 proteins give one entry, which carries the most common genes and DNA. TCRdb's processing, not the authors' own work, is the source of the V and J calls. The sample table records 870,000 or so distinct CDR3 sequences; roughly 26% of these occur just once. The ten biggest clones cover around 15% of the sample.

Notes on this clonotype: The target of this receptor is not known. This may come from a read error, since a much larger clone is one base off.

The chain is assembled from TRBV5-1 and TRBJ2-5, with the identity of the D gene unclear. The TCR sequence derives from a woman aged 80 or older in good health. Sequencing was done on a sample of blood. The CDR3 protein sequence reads: CASSLAPQNEQYF. The DNA is as follows: TGCGCCAGCAGCTTAGCGCCCCAAAATGAGCAGTACTTC.